These 10 T cell receptor beta chains originate from one sample sequenced in a study of blood T cell repertoires in COVID-19 (TCRdb year 2020). Libraries came from the immunoSEQ multiplex PCR assay. The clones in this table, taken by TCRdb from immuneACCESS, are in-frame only. Not every clone is retained; where verified, under half of the shortfall comes from an unresolved V gene, and the cause of the rest is unknown. The sample contains some 270,000 clones, roughly 84% of them found a single time. 0.87% of the sample is taken by the ten largest. The material sequenced was peripheral blood. All receptors come from a human donor with COVID-19, enrolled during active disease. The donor label of this sample is uncertain.

V usage is TRBV3-1 (or the pseudogene TRBV3-2) and J usage is TRBJ1-2, with 11 bases that match TRBD1. Trimming cost V 7 bases and J 4 bases; bases outside gene matches: 5. CDR1 and CDR2 (germline): LGHDT, YNNKEL (reference sequence). This CDR3 comprises 14 residues. CDR3 DNA: TGTGCCAGCACTCCCGGGACAGGGGGCTATGGCTACACCTTC. It codes for CASTPGTGGYGYTF.

This sequence joins TRBV5-1 and TRBJ2-1, with TRBD2 identical over 14 bases. The germline V gene encodes CDR1 SGHRS and CDR2 YFSETQ. The ends lost 2 bases at V and 0 bases at J; junction bases unmatched: 4. The CDR3 runs 18 residues. CDR3 DNA sequence: TGCGCCAGCAGCTTTGGACTAGCGGGAGGTCGCTCCTACAATGAGCAGTTCTTC. This sequence encodes CASSFGLAGGRSYNEQFF.

This chain joins TRBV27 and TRBJ2-2; TRBD2 matches at 11 bases. After removal of 2 bases from V and 1 base from J, the junction contained 6 bases not matched to a gene. This CDR3 contains 18 residues. Germline V gene lookup returns CDR1 MNHEY and CDR2 SMNVEV (reference sequence). The CDR3 coding sequence is TGTGCCAGCAGTTTAGTAGCGGGAGGGCCAGGGAACACCGGGGAGCTGTTTTTT. It translates to CASSLVAGGPGNTGELFF.

Remarks on this clone: Additional DNA sequences in this sample encode the identical CDR3. This chain links TRBV5-1 with TRBJ2-7; a possible D gene is TRBD1 (7 bases). The CDR3 covers 14 residues. The germline V gene encodes CDR1 SGHRS and CDR2 YFSETQ. V lost 4 bases, J lost 2 bases, and 13 bases lay in between. The CDR3 DNA reads TGCGCCAGCAGCAGTCAGGGGGGAACCTACGAGCAGTACTTC. The encoded protein is CASSSQGGTYEQYF.

The chain recombines TRBV9 with TRBJ1-1; D is unclear. Trimming shortened V by 1 base and J by 6 bases, and 10 bases separated the two germline ends. This CDR3 comprises 13 residues. The germline gives CDR1 SGDLS, CDR2 YYNGEE. DNA for the CDR3: TGTGCCAGCAGCGTAACGTCTCGGTCTGAAGCTTTCTTT. It encodes CASSVTSRSEAFF.

The rearrangement uses TRBV19 and TRBJ1-2; 9 bases are a match to TRBD1. The V gene end was trimmed by 6 bases and the J gene end by 4 bases; junction bases not matched to a gene: 6. Germline-derived CDR1 and CDR2 are LNHDA and SQIVND (reference sequence). The CDR3 covers 14 residues. CDR3 bases: TGTGCCAGTAGAACACAGGGGGCAGGCTATGGCTACACCTTC. Protein sequence: CASRTQGAGYGYTF.

This clone was detected only a few times. This chain joins TRBV30 and TRBJ1-1; 7 nucleotides match TRBD1. The ends lost 3 bases at V and 3 bases at J; junction bases unmatched: 10. The CDR3 has 15 residues. Germline V gene sequence: CDR1 GTSNPN, CDR2 SVGIG (reference sequence). As DNA, the CDR3 is TGTGCCTGGAGAAACAGGGGAGGAATATACACTGAAGCTTTCTTT. Amino acid sequence: CAWRNRGGIYTEAFF. Based on the CDR3 plus reference TRBV30 and TRBJ1-1, the full variable domain is SQTIHQWPATLVQPVGSPLSLECTVEGTSNPNLYWYRQAAGRGLQLLFYSVGIGQISSEVPQNLSASRPQDRQFILSSKKLLLSDSGFYLCAWRNRGGIYTEAFFGQGTRLTVV.

The genes are TRBV6-5 and TRBJ2-1, with TRBD2 matching over 8 bases. The germline V gene has CDR1 MNHEY and CDR2 SVGAGI. V gave up 8 bases and J gave up 0 bases; unmatched junction bases: 6. The CDR3 contains 15 residues. The CDR3 DNA follows: TGTGCCAGCCGTATAGCGGGGAGCTCCTACAATGAGCAGTTCTTC. Translated: CASRIAGSSYNEQFF.

This clone was recorded only once. The rearrangement uses TRBV6-6 and TRBJ2-7; D is possibly TRBD2 (5 bases). Trimming took off 0 bases at V and 10 bases at J, with 7 bases between the two ends. The CDR3 sequence is 11 residues long. Germline-derived CDR1 and CDR2 are MNHNY and SVGAGI (reference sequence). The CDR3 nucleotides are TGTGCCAGCAGTTACTCTGAGGGACAGTACTTC. This encodes CASSYSEGQYF.

The J gene is TRBJ1-1, the V gene TRBV11-3, with 10 nucleotides matching TRBD1. With V trimmed by 5 bases and J by 0 bases, 6 bases remained unmatched. CDR3 length equals 16 residues. CDR1 and CDR2 (germline): SGHNT, YENEEA. CDR3 region: CASSPRTGGVNTEAFF. CDR3 nucleotides: TGTGCCAGCAGCCCACGGACAGGGGGGGTGAACACTGAAGCTTTCTTT.